Shown below are 9 T cell receptor beta chains from a single sample sequenced in a study of OX40 agonist ivuxolimab in advanced cancers. Repertoires were generated with immunoSEQ multiplex PCR, while TCRdb's copy carries only in-frame clones and drops some. The sample lists 70,000 or so clones, roughly 87% occurring once. The material was CD4+ or CD8+ T cells sorted from blood, obtained in a trial of the OX40 agonist ivuxolimab. The source is an adult with an advanced solid tumor such as melanoma, head and neck, liver or kidney cancer.

The J gene is TRBJ1-1, the V gene TRBV15, with a weak D call TRBD1 (6 bases). The CDR3 runs to 15 residues. CDR1 and CDR2 from the germline V gene are LNHNV and YYDKDF (reference sequence). Trimming took 4 bases from V and 3 from J, leaving 15 bases between them. In DNA, the CDR3 is TGTGCCACCAGCACCGGGGGCCAAGGGTACACTGAAGCTTTCTTT. Amino acids: CATSTGGQGYTEAFF.

The chain couples TRBV9 to TRBJ2-3; possibly TRBD1 or TRBD2 for D (7 bases each). The CDR3 runs to 17 residues. Germline V gene lookup returns CDR1 SGDLS and CDR2 YYNGEE. V lost 0 bases and J 2 bases, leaving 16 bases between the germline ends. CDR3 sequence: CASSVAGGQIYTDTQYF. The CDR3 nucleotides read TGTGCCAGCAGCGTAGCGGGGGGACAGATCTACACAGATACGCAGTATTTT. The full variable domain, completed using reference TRBV9 and TRBJ2-3, is DSGVTQTPKHLITATGQRVTLRCSPRSGDLSVYWYQQSLDQGLQFLIQYYNGEERAKGNILERFSAQQFPDLHSELNLSSLELGDSALYFCASSVAGGQIYTDTQYFGPGTRLTVL.

This clone occurred many times. V is TRBV10-3 and J is TRBJ1-4; D possibly corresponds to TRBD1 (6 bases). Germline V lookup: CDR1 ENHRY, CDR2 SYGVKD. Trimming took 2 bases from V and 0 from J, leaving 13 bases between them. CDR3 length equals 17 residues. In nucleotides, the CDR3 is TGTGCCATCAGTGAGCAGGCAGGGGCGGCAACTAATGAAAAACTGTTTTTT. This translates into CAISEQAGAATNEKLFF.

This chain connects TRBV5-6 to TRBJ2-3; TRBD2 agrees at 9 bases. The CDR3 covers 16 residues. Trimming at V came to 3 bases and at J to 2 bases, leaving 7 bases not matched to a gene. The V gene's germline CDR1 is SGHDT and CDR2 YYEEEE. This CDR3 is CASSSIIAGVTDTQYF. CDR3 sequence (DNA): TGTGCCAGCAGCTCTATAATAGCGGGAGTCACAGATACGCAGTATTTT.

This clone was seen a single time. This chain uses TRBV7-2 with TRBJ1-5; no definite D call. Looked up from germline, CDR1 is SGHTA and CDR2 is FQGNSA. Trimming left V 0 bases short and J 7 bases short, with 7 bases between. This CDR3 region has 13 residues. The CDR3 nucleotides are TGTGCCAGCAGCTTAGCAGATAGGCAGCCCCAGCATTTT. This gives the protein CASSLADRQPQHF.

V is TRBV19 and J is TRBJ1-5; D is perhaps TRBD1 (6 bases). Trimming pared 2 bases from V and 4 bases from J, leaving 9 bases between. Germline lookup yields CDR1 LNHDA and CDR2 SQIVND (reference sequence). This CDR3 is 14 amino acids long. As DNA, the CDR3 is TGTGCCAGTAGTATAACAGGGACTAATCAGCCCCAGCATTTT. Protein product: CASSITGTNQPQHF.

The J gene is TRBJ2-7, the V gene TRBV7-9; no definite D call. Germline CDR1 and CDR2: SEHNR and FQNEAQ (reference sequence). There are 15 residues in the CDR3. V dropped 0 bases and J dropped 5 bases, with 14 bases sitting between them. CDR3 amino acids: CASSLAGQASHEQYF. The CDR3 nucleotides read TGTGCCAGCAGCTTAGCGGGTCAAGCGTCCCACGAGCAGTACTTC.

This chain connects TRBV19 to TRBJ2-5, with D unresolved. V lost 5 bases and J 2 bases, leaving 9 bases between the germline ends. The CDR3 sequence is 13 residues long. Germline CDR1 LNHDA, CDR2 SQIVND (reference sequence). CDR3 sequence (DNA): TGTGCCAGTAGTCTTTCCTGGCAAGAGACCCAGTACTTC. It codes for CASSLSWQETQYF.

The chain links TRBV7-2 to TRBJ2-7, with D maybe TRBD1 (5 bases). V dropped 1 base and J dropped 2 bases, with 9 bases sitting between them. The CDR3 spans 14 residues. Looked up from germline, CDR1 is SGHTA and CDR2 is FQGNSA. The CDR3, as DNA: TGTGCCAGCAGCTTAGACCAGGGTGCCTACGAGCAGTACTTC. It encodes CASSLDQGAYEQYF.